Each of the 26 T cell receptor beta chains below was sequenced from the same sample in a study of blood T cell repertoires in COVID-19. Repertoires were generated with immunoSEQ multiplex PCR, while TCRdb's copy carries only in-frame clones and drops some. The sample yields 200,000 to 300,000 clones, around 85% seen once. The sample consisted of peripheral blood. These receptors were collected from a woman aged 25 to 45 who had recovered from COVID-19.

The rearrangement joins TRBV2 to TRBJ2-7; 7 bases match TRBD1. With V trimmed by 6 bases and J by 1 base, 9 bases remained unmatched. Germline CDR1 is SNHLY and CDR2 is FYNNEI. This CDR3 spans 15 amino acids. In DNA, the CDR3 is TGTGCCAGCAGACCCCCGACAGGGAAGTCCTACGAGCAGTACTTC. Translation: CASRPPTGKSYEQYF.

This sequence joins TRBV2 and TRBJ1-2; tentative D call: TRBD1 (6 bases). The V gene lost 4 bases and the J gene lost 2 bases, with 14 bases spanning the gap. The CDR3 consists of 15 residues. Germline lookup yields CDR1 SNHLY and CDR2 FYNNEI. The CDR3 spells CASSGGGGRNYGYTF. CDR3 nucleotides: TGTGCCAGCAGTGGAGGGGGGGGCCGCAACTATGGCTACACCTTC.

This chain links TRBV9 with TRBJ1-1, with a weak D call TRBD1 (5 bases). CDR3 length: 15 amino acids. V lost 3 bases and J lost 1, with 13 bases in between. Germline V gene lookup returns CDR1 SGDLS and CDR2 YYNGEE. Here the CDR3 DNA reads TGTGCCAGCAGCGCCAACCCACAGGAGAACACTGAAGCTTTCTTT. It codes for CASSANPQENTEAFF.

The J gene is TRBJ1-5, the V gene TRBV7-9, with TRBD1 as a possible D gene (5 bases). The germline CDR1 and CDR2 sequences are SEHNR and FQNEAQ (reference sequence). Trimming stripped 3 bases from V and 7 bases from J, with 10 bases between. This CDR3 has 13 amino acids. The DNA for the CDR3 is TGTGCCAGCAGCTTCCAGGGTGAGCAGCCCCAGCATTTT. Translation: CASSFQGEQPQHF.

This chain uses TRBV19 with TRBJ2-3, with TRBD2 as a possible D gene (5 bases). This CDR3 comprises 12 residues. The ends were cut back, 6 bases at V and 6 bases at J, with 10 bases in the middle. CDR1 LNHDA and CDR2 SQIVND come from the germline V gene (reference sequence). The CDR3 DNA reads TGTGCCAGTAGCGTATGGGAGGATACGCAGTATTTT. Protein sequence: CASSVWEDTQYF.

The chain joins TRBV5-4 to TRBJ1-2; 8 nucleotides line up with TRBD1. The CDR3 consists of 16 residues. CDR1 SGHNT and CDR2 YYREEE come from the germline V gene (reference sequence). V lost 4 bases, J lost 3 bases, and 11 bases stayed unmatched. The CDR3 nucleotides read TGTGCCAGCAGCCAAATCCCCCGGGACAGGTACTATGGCTACACCTTC. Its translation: CASSQIPRDRYYGYTF.

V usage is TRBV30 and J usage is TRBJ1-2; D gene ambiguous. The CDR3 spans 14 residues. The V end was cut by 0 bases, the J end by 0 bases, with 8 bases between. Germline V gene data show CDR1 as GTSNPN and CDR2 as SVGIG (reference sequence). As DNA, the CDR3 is TGTGCCTGGAGTGTACACAGAACTAACTATGGCTACACCTTC. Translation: CAWSVHRTNYGYTF.

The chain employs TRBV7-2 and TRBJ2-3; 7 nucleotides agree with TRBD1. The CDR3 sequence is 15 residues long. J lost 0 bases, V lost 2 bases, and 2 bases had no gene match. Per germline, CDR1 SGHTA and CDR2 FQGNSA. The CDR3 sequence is CASSLRGQSTDTQYF. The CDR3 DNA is TGTGCCAGCAGCTTAAGGGGACAGAGCACAGATACGCAGTATTTT. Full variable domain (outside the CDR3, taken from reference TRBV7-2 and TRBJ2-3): GAGVSQSPSNKVTEKGKDVELRCDPISGHTALYWYRQSLGQGLEFLIYFQGNSAPDKSGLPSDRFSAERTGGSVSTLTIQRTQQEDSAVYLCASSLRGQSTDTQYFGPGTRLTVL.

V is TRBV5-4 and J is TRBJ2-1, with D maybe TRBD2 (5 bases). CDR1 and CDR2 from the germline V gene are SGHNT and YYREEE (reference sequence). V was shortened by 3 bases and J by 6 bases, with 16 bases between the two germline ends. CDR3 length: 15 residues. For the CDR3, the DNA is TGTGCCAGCAGCTCATCCGGGAATTTGCGCAATGAGCAGTTCTTC. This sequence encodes CASSSSGNLRNEQFF. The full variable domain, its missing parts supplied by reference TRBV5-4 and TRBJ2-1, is ETGVTQSPTHLIKTRGQQVTLRCSSQSGHNTVSWYQQALGQGPQFIFQYYREEENGRGNFPPRFSGLQFPNYSSELNVNALELDDSALYLCASSSSGNLRNEQFFGPGTRLTVL.

The CDR3, as DNA: TGTGCCAGCAGCTCGCCTCAGGGGCCTAATGAAAAACTGTTTTTT. As protein: CASSSPQGPNEKLFF. This chain connects TRBV28 to TRBJ1-4; D possibly corresponds to TRBD1 (6 bases). V dropped 6 bases and J dropped 3 bases, with 14 bases sitting between them. Germline assignment: CDR1 MDHEN and CDR2 SYDVKM. The CDR3 extends over 15 amino acids.

The CDR3 DNA reads as TGTGCCAGCAGTCTACAGGGGGCCAACACTGAAGCTTTCTTT. Protein sequence: CASSLQGANTEAFF. The genes are TRBV14 and TRBJ1-1; 9 positions agree with TRBD1. There are 14 residues in the CDR3. After removal of 6 bases from V and 2 bases from J, the junction contained 4 bases not matched to a gene. Germline CDR1 reads SGHDN; CDR2 reads FVKESK.

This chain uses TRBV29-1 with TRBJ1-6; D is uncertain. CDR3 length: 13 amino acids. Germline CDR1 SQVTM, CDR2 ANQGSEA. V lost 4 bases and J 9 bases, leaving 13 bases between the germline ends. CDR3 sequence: CSVGETLLSPLHF. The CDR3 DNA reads TGCAGCGTTGGGGAGACACTTCTTTCACCCCTCCACTTT. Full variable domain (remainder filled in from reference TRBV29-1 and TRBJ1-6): SAVISQKPSRDICQRGTSLTIQCQVDSQVTMMFWYRQQPGQSLTLIATANQGSEATYESGFVIDKFPISRPNLTFSTLTVSNMSPEDSSIYLCSVGETLLSPLHFGNGTRLTVT.

CDR3 DNA sequence: TGTGCCAGTAGTCCCTACAGGAGCTCCTACAATGAGCAGTTCTTC. This codes for CASSPYRSSYNEQFF. This chain joins TRBV19 and TRBJ2-1, with D possibly matching TRBD1 (5 bases). The V end was cut by 5 bases, the J end by 0 bases, with 11 bases between. Germline V gene sequence: CDR1 LNHDA, CDR2 SQIVND (reference sequence). This CDR3 has 15 amino acids.

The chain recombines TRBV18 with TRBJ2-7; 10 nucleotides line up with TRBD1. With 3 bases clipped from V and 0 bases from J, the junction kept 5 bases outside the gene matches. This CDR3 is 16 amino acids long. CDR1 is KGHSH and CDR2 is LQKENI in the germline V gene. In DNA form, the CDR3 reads TGTGCCAGCTCACCGCCGGGACAGGGGTCCTCCTACGAGCAGTACTTC. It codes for CASSPPGQGSSYEQYF.

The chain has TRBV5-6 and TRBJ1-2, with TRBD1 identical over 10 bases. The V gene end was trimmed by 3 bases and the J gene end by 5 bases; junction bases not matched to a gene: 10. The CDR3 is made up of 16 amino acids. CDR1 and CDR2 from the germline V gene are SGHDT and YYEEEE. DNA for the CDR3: TGTGCCAGCAGCTCCCAGACAGGGGGCTCCCCATATGGCTACACCTTC. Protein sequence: CASSSQTGGSPYGYTF.

Here the CDR3 reads CASSLSQYEAFF. The CDR3 DNA sequence: TGTGCCAGCAGTTTATCGCAGTATGAAGCTTTCTTT. This rearrangement joins TRBV27 to TRBJ1-1; D gene ambiguous. In germline, CDR1 is MNHEY, CDR2 SMNVEV (reference sequence). The CDR3 consists of 12 residues. V was pared by 0 bases and J by 7 bases, with 6 bases between.

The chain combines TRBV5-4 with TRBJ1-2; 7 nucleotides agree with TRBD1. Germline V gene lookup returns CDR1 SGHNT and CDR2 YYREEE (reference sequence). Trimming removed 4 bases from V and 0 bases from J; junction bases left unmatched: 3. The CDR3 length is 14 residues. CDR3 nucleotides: TGTGCCAGCAGCCGGACAGGAGCTAACTATGGCTACACCTTC. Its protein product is CASSRTGANYGYTF.

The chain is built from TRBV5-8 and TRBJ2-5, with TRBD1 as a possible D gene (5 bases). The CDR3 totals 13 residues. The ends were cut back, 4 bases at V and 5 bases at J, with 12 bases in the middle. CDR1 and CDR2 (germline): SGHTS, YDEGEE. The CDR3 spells CASSSRVWETQYF. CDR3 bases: TGTGCCAGCAGCAGCAGGGTTTGGGAGACCCAGTACTTC.

The CDR3 here is CASSHYGQGARTNYGYTF. As DNA, the CDR3 is TGCGCCAGCAGTCATTACGGACAGGGGGCCCGCACTAACTATGGCTACACCTTC. The gene calls are TRBV23-1 and TRBJ1-2; TRBD1 matches 11 bases. TRBV23-1 belongs to the ORF category, with a function that is uncertain. Losses at the gene ends were 3 bases for V and 0 bases for J; bases not matched to a gene: 9. The CDR3 is 18 residues long.

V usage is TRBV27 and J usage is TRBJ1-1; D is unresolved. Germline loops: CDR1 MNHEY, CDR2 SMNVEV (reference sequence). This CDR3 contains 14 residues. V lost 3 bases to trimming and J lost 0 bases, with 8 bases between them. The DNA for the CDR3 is TGTGCCAGCAGTTTGGTATCGGTGAACACTGAAGCTTTCTTT. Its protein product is CASSLVSVNTEAFF.

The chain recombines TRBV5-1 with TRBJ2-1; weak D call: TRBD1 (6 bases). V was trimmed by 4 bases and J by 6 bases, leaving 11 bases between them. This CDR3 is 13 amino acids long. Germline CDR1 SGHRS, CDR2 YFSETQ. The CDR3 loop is CASSRQDANEQFF. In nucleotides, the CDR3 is TGCGCCAGCAGCCGACAGGACGCCAATGAGCAGTTCTTC.

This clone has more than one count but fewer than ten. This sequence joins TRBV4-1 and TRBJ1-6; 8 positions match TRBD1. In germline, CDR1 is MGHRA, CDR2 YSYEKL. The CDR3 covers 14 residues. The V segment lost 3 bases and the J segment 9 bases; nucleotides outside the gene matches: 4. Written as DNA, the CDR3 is TGCGCCAGCAGCCAGCAGGGGGCGGGTTCACCCCTCCACTTT. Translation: CASSQQGAGSPLHF.

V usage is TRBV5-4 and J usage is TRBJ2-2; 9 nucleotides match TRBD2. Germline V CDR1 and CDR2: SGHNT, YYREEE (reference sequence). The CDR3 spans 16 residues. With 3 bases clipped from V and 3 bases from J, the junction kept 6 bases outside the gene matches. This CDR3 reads CASSSLAGGDTGELFF. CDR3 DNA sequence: TGTGCCAGCAGCTCCCTTGCGGGGGGGGACACCGGGGAGCTGTTTTTT.

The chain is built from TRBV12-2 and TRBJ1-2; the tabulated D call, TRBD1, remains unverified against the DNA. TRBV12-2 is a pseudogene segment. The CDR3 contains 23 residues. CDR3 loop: CASRLALPNRDRGPLSRNYGYTF. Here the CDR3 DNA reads TGTGCAAGTCGCTTAGCGCTTCCCAACCGGGACAGGGGGCCCCTATCGCGAAACTATGGCTACACCTTC.

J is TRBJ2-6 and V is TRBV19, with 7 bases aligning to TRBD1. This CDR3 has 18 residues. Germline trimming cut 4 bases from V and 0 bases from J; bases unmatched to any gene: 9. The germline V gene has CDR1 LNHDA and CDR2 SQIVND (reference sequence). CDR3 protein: CASSNGDRVNSGANVLTF. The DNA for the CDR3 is TGTGCCAGTAGTAACGGGGACAGAGTCAACTCTGGGGCCAACGTCCTGACTTTC.

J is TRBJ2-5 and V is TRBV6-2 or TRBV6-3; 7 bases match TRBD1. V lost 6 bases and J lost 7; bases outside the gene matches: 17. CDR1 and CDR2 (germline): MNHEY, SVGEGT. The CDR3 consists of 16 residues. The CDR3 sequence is CASSPPGQTNGGTQYF. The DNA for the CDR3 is TGTGCCAGCAGCCCTCCGGGACAGACCAATGGGGGGACCCAGTACTTC.